This T cell receptor (beta chain) was obtained from a study of T cells after yellow fever vaccination (dated by TCRdb to the late 2010s). Some background on the complete study: Libraries from fractions with low cell numbers were prepared with the SMART-Seq v4 Ultra Low Input RNA kit. To follow T-cell clones before and after primary and booster YFV17D yellow fever vaccination, bulk TCR alpha and beta repertoires were sequenced over time. Two healthy male donors made up the cohort, one aged 18 to 29 years and the other aged 30 to 40 years. Blood was drawn at multiple timepoints before and after primary and secondary immunization, with bulk PBMC replicates and cell subsets isolated. Overall study outcomes, separate from this receptor: The secondary T-cell response was weaker than the primary response but faster, peaking on day 5 instead of day 15. Because only two donors were included in the study, the extent to which the findings can be generalized is limited. Most clones expanded after primary vaccination were re-detected after the booster (around 96% of CD4 and around 88% of CD8), suggesting broad memory maintenance. A small fraction of clonotypes showed up in both the CD4 and CD8 compartments, probably as a result of convergent recombination. Because abundant contaminating clonotypes from the bulk population could be contained in FACS-sorted repertoires, computational filtering was required.

CDR1 and CDR2 (SEHNR, FQNEAQ) derive from the germline V gene (reference sequence). From cysteine to phenylalanine, the CDR3 is 14 amino acids long. Only the CDR3 portion is preserved as DNA: 42 bases, with reading frame beginning at the first base. Cut back by 1 base and 8 bases, the V and J ends lie 14 bases apart. The treatment or condition label, as the study defines it: live attenuated yellow fever vaccine strain. At each blood-draw timepoint, two biological replicates of bulk PBMCs were collected. A standard Ficoll-Paque protocol was used to isolate PBMCs from peripheral blood. RNA was extracted with TriZol from bulk PBMCs, CD4 and CD8 fractions, and dextramer-positive and dextramer-negative fractions. Synthesis of TCR cDNA relied on 5'RACE template switching, a step that introduced a universal primer site along with unique molecular identifiers. Priming of cDNA synthesis was performed from both the TCR alpha and TCR beta constant segments. Library amplification used two PCR steps, and the second PCR step added sample barcodes and sequencing adapters. Sequencing of the libraries was done on either Illumina HiSeq 2500 (2x100 bp) or NovaSeq (2x150 bp). As for the original processing: MIGEC was used to demultiplex reads and collapse the reads into UMI consensus sequences, and MiXCR was used for V(D)J alignment. Using edgeR on replicate PBMC samples, clonotypes were called vaccine-responding if FDR was below 0.01 and the log2 fold change was above 5 up to day 15. Each bulk clonotype received a CD4 or CD8 identity based on whether the sequenced CD4 or CD8 repertoire contained that clonotype at higher abundance. TCRdb handled the public reads itself, with Q25 trimming in fastp and clone calling in MiXCR, and kept productive beta chains. Rows with one shared CDR3 protein collapse into an entry with the most common genes and DNA. For this entry, the V and J calls and clone size follow TCRdb and not the study's own pipeline. The sample table shows more than 450,000 distinct CDR3 sequences, and around a fifth are seen once. About 17% of the sample is in the top ten clones.

As to this clonotype: The antigen it binds to is not known. No much larger clone exists at a distance of one base, and base qualities are not known.

The chain joins TRBV7-9 to TRBJ1-2; the D gene is possibly TRBD1, with 5 bases matching. This sample comprised PBMCs, obtained roughly 20 days after the first yellow fever vaccination. This TCR derives from a man younger than 35 who received the YFV17D yellow fever vaccine. The DNA sequence reads TGTGCCAGCAGCTTAGTCCGGGACGACCTGGGCTACACCTTC. Translated, this is CASSLVRDDLGYTF.